Following are 4 T cell receptor beta chains from one sample sequenced in a study of T cell changes during pregnancy in multiple sclerosis. TCRdb keeps only in-frame clones here, not all; method: immunoSEQ multiplex PCR. Here the sample spans about 38,000 clones, around nine tenths being singletons. Sequencing used CD4+ T cells from peripheral blood mononuclear cells, obtained in the third trimester of pregnancy. The receptors here all came from a female donor in good health, enrolled as a control in a pregnancy study.

V and J are TRBV30 and TRBJ2-5; 9 bases agree with TRBD2. The CDR3 runs to 15 residues. Looked up from germline, CDR1 is GTSNPN and CDR2 is SVGIG (reference sequence). Trimming took 0 bases from V and 1 from J; bases not matched to a gene: 3. As DNA, the CDR3 is TGTGCCTGGAGTGTACTAGCGGGCCCCCAAGAGACCCAGTACTTC. This encodes CAWSVLAGPQETQYF.

The chain is built from TRBV28 and TRBJ2-7, with D perhaps matching TRBD1 (6 bases). CDR1 and CDR2 from the germline V gene are MDHEN and SYDVKM. This CDR3 is 16 amino acids long. Trimming left V 3 bases short and J 2 bases short, with 17 bases between. CDR3 region: CASSFVSGTPTYEQYF. CDR3 DNA: TGTGCCAGCAGTTTTGTATCCGGGACACCTACCTACGAGCAGTACTTC.

This chain uses TRBV9 with TRBJ1-2; no clear D. CDR1 SGDLS and CDR2 YYNGEE come from the germline V gene. The CDR3 consists of 12 residues. V shed 3 bases and J shed 1 base, with 4 bases lying between them. The CDR3 nucleotides read TGTGCCAGCAGCGCAGATAACTATGGCTACACCTTC. Translating it yields CASSADNYGYTF.

Comment on this clone: A read error may account for a junction end that differs from germline. The rearrangement joins TRBV19 to TRBJ2-7, with 10 bases lining up with TRBD1. Germline V gene data show CDR1 as LNHDA and CDR2 as SQIVND (reference sequence). CDR3 length: 15 amino acids. In DNA form, the CDR3 reads TGTGCCAGCAGTAACAGGGACAGGGGTAACTACGAGCAGTACTTC. Encoded protein: CASSNRDRGNYEQYF. Full variable domain (rest looked up from reference TRBV19 and TRBJ2-7): DGGITQSPKYLFRKEGQNVTLSCEQNLNHDAMYWYRQDPGQGLRLIYYSQIVNDFQKGDIAEGYSVSREKKESFPLTVTSAQKNPTAFYLCASSNRDRGNYEQYFGPGTRLTVT.